This is a list of T cell receptor beta chains from one sample in a study of T cell responses to AZD1222 COVID-19 vaccine. Profiled with immunoSEQ multiplex PCR; TCRdb holds only in-frame clones, not every one. This table holds around 160,000 clones, under 95% found once. The source was peripheral blood, collected on day 0 of AZD1222 vaccination. The receptors were gathered from an adult in good health. CDR3s include the opening cysteine and the closing phenylalanine or tryptophan. The order of the fields is CDR3 protein, V gene, J gene.

CDR3 protein: CASSPLLIAHEQYF; V gene: TRBV7-2; J gene: TRBJ2-7
CDR3 protein: CASSQSESTGASAETQYF; V gene: TRBV23-1; J gene: TRBJ2-5
CDR3 protein: CASSLWIGGGRTEAFF; V gene: TRBV5-4; J gene: TRBJ1-1
CDR3 protein: CSVVRGGTDTQYF; V gene: TRBV29-1; J gene: TRBJ2-3
CDR3 protein: CASGRGYTQYF; V gene: TRBV28; J gene: TRBJ2-3
CDR3 protein: CASSLGQSTNYGYTF; V gene: TRBV18; J gene: TRBJ1-2
CDR3 protein: CASTGFDRGRGYTF; V gene: TRBV7-2; J gene: TRBJ1-2
CDR3 protein: CASSPSGTTYSPLHF; V gene: TRBV4-3; J gene: TRBJ1-6
CDR3 protein: CASSPLQQGIPGNTIYF; V gene: TRBV18; J gene: TRBJ1-3
CDR3 protein: CASSQPGLRTYGYTF; V gene: TRBV4-3; J gene: TRBJ1-2
CDR3 protein: CASSQVMSDYEQYF; V gene: TRBV4-3; J gene: TRBJ2-7
CDR3 protein: CVSSWWDGQGTVRFF; V gene: TRBV5-5; J gene: TRBJ2-1
CDR3 protein: CASSLARKVSTISYEQYF; V gene: TRBV5-6; J gene: TRBJ2-7
CDR3 protein: CASSSARVISPLHF; V gene: TRBV6-2/TRBV6-3; J gene: TRBJ1-6
CDR3 protein: CASSTPGDDERNTIYF; V gene: TRBV5-1; J gene: TRBJ1-3
CDR3 protein: CASLDPSGVINEQFF; V gene: TRBV2; J gene: TRBJ2-1
CDR3 protein: CASSPSRDRGESYGYTF; V gene: TRBV21-1; J gene: TRBJ1-2
CDR3 protein: CASSASLTGELFF; V gene: TRBV7-9; J gene: TRBJ2-2
CDR3 protein: CASSFRGTASDEQFF; V gene: TRBV6-5; J gene: TRBJ2-1
CDR3 protein: CASSSEWASRYEQYF; V gene: TRBV4-2; J gene: TRBJ2-7
CDR3 protein: CASSVVGTDSTEAFF; V gene: TRBV9; J gene: TRBJ1-1
CDR3 protein: CASSLSFGQVKDTQYF; V gene: TRBV11-2; J gene: TRBJ2-3
CDR3 protein: CATRIDMNTEAFF; V gene: TRBV10-3; J gene: TRBJ1-1
CDR3 protein: CASSLIAGSYNEQFF; V gene: TRBV7-3; J gene: TRBJ2-1
CDR3 protein: CASSPPSGHGASYNEQFF; V gene: TRBV18; J gene: TRBJ2-1
CDR3 protein: CASRWDRGYEQYF; V gene: TRBV7-9; J gene: TRBJ2-7
CDR3 protein: CASSLTGSNEQFF; V gene: TRBV3-1/TRBV3-2; J gene: TRBJ2-1
CDR3 protein: CASSPRRYGYTF; V gene: TRBV6-2/TRBV6-3; J gene: TRBJ1-2
CDR3 protein: CASSLGRREGTLHF; V gene: TRBV5-6; J gene: TRBJ1-6
CDR3 protein: CASSSGGGSGYTF; V gene: TRBV7-2; J gene: TRBJ1-2
CDR3 protein: CASSFTLGEQYF; V gene: TRBV4-2; J gene: TRBJ2-7